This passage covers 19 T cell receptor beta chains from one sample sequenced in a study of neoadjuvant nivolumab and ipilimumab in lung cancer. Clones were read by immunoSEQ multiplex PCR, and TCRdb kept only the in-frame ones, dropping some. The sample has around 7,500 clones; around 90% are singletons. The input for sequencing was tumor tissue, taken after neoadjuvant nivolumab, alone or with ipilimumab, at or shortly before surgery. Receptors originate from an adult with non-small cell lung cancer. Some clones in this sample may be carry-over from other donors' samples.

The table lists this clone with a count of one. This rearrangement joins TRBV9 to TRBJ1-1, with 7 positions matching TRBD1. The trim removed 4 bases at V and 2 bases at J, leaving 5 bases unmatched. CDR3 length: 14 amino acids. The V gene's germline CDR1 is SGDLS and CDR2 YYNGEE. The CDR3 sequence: CASSSRGGNTEAFF. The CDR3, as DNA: TGTGCCAGCAGCTCCAGGGGGGGAAACACTGAAGCTTTCTTT.

The DNA of the CDR3 is TGTGCCAGCAGCGATCAGGGGGGATGGACCTACGAGCAGTACTTC. Its protein is CASSDQGGWTYEQYF. The genes are TRBV7-2 and TRBJ2-7; D possibly corresponds to TRBD1 (7 bases). Trimming left V 5 bases short and J 2 bases short, with 16 bases between. The length of the CDR3 is 15 residues. From germline, CDR1 is SGHTA and CDR2 FQGNSA.

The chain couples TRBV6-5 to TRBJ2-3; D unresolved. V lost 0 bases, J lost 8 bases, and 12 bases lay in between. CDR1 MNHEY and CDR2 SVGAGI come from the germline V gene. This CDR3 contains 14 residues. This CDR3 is CASSYSLADGTQYF. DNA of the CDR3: TGTGCCAGCAGTTACTCGTTAGCAGACGGTACGCAGTATTTT.

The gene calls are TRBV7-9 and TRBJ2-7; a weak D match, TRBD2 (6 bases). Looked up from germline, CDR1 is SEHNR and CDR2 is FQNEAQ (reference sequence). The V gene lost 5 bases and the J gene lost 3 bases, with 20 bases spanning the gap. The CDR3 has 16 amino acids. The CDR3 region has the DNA TGTGCCAGCAGCCCTAGTCCGTGGCGGGGATACTACGAGCAGTACTTC. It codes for CASSPSPWRGYYEQYF.

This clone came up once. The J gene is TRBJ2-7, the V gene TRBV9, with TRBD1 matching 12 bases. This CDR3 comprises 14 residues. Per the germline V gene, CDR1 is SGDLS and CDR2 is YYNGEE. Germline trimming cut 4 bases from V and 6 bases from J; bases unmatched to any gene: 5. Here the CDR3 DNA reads TGTGCCAGCAGCCTCGGGACAGGGGGCGGCGAGCAGTACTTC. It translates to CASSLGTGGGEQYF.

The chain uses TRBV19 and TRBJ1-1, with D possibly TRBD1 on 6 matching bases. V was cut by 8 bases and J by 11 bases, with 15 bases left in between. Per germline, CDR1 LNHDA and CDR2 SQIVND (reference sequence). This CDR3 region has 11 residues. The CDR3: CASRRQEGAFF. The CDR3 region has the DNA TGTGCCAGTCGGCGACAGGAAGGGGCTTTCTTT.

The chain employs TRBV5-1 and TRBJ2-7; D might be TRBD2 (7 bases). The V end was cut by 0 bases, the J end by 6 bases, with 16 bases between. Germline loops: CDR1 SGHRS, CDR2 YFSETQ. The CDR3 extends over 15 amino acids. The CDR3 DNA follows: TGCGCCAGCAGCTTGGATGGGAGGGGGGAAGGCGAGCAGTACTTC. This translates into CASSLDGRGEGEQYF. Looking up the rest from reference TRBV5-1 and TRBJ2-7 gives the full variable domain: KAGVTQTPRYLIKTRGQQVTLSCSPISGHRSVSWYQQTPGQGLQFLFEYFSETQRNKGNFPGRFSGRQFSNSRSEMNVSTLELGDSALYLCASSLDGRGEGEQYFGPGTRLTVT.

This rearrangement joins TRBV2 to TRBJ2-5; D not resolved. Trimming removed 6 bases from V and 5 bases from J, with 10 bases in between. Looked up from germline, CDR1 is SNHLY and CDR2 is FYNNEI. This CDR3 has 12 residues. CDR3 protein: CASSARQETQYF. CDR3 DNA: TGTGCCAGCAGCGCCCGTCAGGAGACCCAGTACTTC.

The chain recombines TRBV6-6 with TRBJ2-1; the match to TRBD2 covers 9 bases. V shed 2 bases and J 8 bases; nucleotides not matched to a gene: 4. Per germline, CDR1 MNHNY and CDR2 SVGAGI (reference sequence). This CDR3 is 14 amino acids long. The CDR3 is CASSYGGRADEQFF. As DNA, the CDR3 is TGTGCCAGCAGTTACGGCGGGAGGGCCGATGAGCAGTTCTTC.

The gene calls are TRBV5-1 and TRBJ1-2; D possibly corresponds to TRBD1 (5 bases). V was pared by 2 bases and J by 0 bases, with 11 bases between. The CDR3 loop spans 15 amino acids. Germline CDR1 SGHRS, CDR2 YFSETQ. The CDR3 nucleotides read TGCGCCAGCAGCTTAGACGGACAATCTAACTATGGCTACACCTTC. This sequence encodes CASSLDGQSNYGYTF.

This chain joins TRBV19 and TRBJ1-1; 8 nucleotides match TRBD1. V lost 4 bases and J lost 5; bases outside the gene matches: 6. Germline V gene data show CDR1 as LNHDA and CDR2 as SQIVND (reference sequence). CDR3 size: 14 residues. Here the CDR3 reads CASSRGQAETEAFF. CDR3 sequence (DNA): TGTGCCAGTAGTAGGGGACAGGCCGAAACTGAAGCTTTCTTT. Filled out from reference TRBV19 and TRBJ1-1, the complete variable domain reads DGGITQSPKYLFRKEGQNVTLSCEQNLNHDAMYWYRQDPGQGLRLIYYSQIVNDFQKGDIAEGYSVSREKKESFPLTVTSAQKNPTAFYLCASSRGQAETEAFFGQGTRLTVV.

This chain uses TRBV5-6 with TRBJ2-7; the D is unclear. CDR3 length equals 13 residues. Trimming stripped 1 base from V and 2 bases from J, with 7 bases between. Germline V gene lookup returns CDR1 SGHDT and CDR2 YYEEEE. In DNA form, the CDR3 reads TGTGCCAGCAGCTTGATAACTGCCTACGAGCAGTACTTC. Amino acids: CASSLITAYEQYF.

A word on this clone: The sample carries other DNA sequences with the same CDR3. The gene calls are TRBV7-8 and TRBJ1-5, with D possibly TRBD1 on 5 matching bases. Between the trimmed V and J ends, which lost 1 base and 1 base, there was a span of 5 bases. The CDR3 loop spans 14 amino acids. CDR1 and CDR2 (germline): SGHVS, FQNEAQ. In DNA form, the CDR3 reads TGTGCCAGCAGCTTAGAGGGGAGCAATCAGCCCCAGCATTTT. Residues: CASSLEGSNQPQHF. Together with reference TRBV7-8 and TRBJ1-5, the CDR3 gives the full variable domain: GAGVSQSPRYKVAKRGQDVALRCDPISGHVSLFWYQQALGQGPEFLTYFQNEAQLDKSGLPSDRFFAERPEGSVSTLKIQRTQQEDSAVYLCASSLEGSNQPQHFGDGTRLSIL.

CDR3 amino acids: CASSLASLQSYEQYF. The CDR3 coding sequence is TGCGCCAGCAGCTTGGCCTCTTTACAATCCTACGAGCAGTACTTC. J is TRBJ2-7 and V is TRBV5-1; D not certain. CDR1 SGHRS and CDR2 YFSETQ come from the germline V gene. The CDR3 length is 15 residues. V was cut by 0 bases and J by 1 base, with 11 bases left in between. Based on the CDR3 plus reference TRBV5-1 and TRBJ2-7, the full variable domain is KAGVTQTPRYLIKTRGQQVTLSCSPISGHRSVSWYQQTPGQGLQFLFEYFSETQRNKGNFPGRFSGRQFSNSRSEMNVSTLELGDSALYLCASSLASLQSYEQYFGPGTRLTVT.

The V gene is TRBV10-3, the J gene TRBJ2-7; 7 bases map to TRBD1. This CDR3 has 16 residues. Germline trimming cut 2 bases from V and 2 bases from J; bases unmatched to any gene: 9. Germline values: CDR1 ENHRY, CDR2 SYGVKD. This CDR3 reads CAISEKQGKRAYEQYF. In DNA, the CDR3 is TGTGCCATCAGTGAGAAACAGGGGAAACGAGCCTACGAGCAGTACTTC.

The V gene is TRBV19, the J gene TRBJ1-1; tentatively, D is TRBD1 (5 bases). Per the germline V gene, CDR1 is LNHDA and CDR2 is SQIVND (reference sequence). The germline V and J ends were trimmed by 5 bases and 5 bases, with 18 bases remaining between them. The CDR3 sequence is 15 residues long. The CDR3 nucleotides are TGTGCCAGTAGTCAACCTGGGGGGTCAGAGACTGAAGCTTTCTTT. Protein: CASSQPGGSETEAFF.

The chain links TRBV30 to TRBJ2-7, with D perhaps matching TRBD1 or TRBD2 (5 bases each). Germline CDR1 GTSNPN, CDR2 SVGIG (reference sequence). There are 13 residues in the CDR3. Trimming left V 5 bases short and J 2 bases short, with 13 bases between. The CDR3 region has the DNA TGTGCCTGGGCCCGGGGCCCTGCCTACGAGCAGTACTTC. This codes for CAWARGPAYEQYF. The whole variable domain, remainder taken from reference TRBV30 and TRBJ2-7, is SQTIHQWPATLVQPVGSPLSLECTVEGTSNPNLYWYRQAAGRGLQLLFYSVGIGQISSEVPQNLSASRPQDRQFILSSKKLLLSDSGFYLCAWARGPAYEQYFGPGTRLTVT.

The chain's CDR3 is CASSPLPGTGYNEQFF. The CDR3 region has the DNA TGTGCCAGCAGCCCACTCCCAGGGACGGGATACAATGAGCAGTTCTTC. The V gene is TRBV25-1, the J gene TRBJ2-1; D is possibly TRBD1 or TRBD2 (5 bases each). Germline CDR1 reads MGHDK; CDR2 reads SYGVNS. The germline V and J ends were trimmed by 6 bases and 4 bases, with 19 bases remaining between them. The CDR3 sequence is 16 residues long.

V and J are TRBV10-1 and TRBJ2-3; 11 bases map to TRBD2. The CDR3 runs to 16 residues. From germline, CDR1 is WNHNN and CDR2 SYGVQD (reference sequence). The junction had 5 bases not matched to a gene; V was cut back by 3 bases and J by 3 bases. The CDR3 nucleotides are TGCGCCAGCAGTGATGGGACTAGCGGACTTACAGATACGCAGTATTTT. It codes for CASSDGTSGLTDTQYF.